This T cell receptor beta chain is from a study of CD8+ T cells in alopecia areata. Turning to the study itself: Treatment ran 6 to 18 months, with 6 months of follow-up afterward. Severity among treated patients was scored by the percentage of scalp area affected. General study results and limits: Expanded CD8+ clones among the top 100, and scalp clonality, were significantly decreased by tofacitinib.

The germline V and J ends were trimmed by 5 bases and 4 bases, with 11 bases remaining between them. Per germline, CDR1 MRHNA and CDR2 SNTAGT. The CDR3 covers 14 residues. Isolated RNA was reverse transcribed into cDNA used as the sequencing template. TCRdb's copy holds only in-frame clones and misses some; the assay was immunoSEQ multiplex PCR. The repertoire has roughly 100,000 clones, around 60% of them found once; the top ten carry 15% to 18%. Sample treatment: oral pan-JAK inhibitor, 5-10 mg twice daily. T lymphocytes (CD4+ and CD8+) were sorted from PBMCs. This clone was counted only a few times. Its matching antigen is unknown.

The starting material was CD8+ T cells sorted from blood, obtained at week 4, from a patient treated with tofacitinib. The chain employs TRBV6-4 and TRBJ2-2; a possible D gene is TRBD1 (5 bases). This clonotype originated in a human donor with alopecia areata. CDR3 DNA: TGTGCCAGCAGTTTGGCGGACACCACCGGGGAGCTGTTTTTT. Translation gives CASSLADTTGELFF.